Below are 26 T cell receptor beta chains sequenced from a single sample in a study of PD-L1 blockade in urothelial cancer. The sample's time point: pretreatment peripheral blood. The assay was immunoSEQ multiplex PCR, and TCRdb's table has in-frame clones only and misses some. The sample has roughly 77,000 clones, roughly 84% seen once. Specimen: PBMCs, collected around atezolizumab (anti-PD-L1) treatment. The receptors originated from a woman aged 70 to 79 with urothelial cancer.

This clone was seen just once. The chain combines TRBV4-1 with TRBJ2-3, with a possible D match to TRBD2 (7 bases). V lost 1 base to trimming and J lost 2 bases, with 13 bases between them. CDR1 MGHRA and CDR2 YSYEKL come from the germline V gene. The CDR3 sequence is 16 residues long. CDR3: CASSQAWAGATDTQYF. CDR3 coding DNA: TGCGCCAGCAGCCAAGCGTGGGCGGGGGCCACAGATACGCAGTATTTT.

The chain is built from TRBV18 and TRBJ2-7; tentative D call: TRBD2 (5 bases). V was pared by 3 bases and J by 7 bases, with 19 bases between. The CDR3 runs to 15 residues. Looked up from germline, CDR1 is KGHSH and CDR2 is LQKENI. For the CDR3, the DNA is TGTGCCAGCTCACCTGATCCCTCTTACGGGAAAGAGCAGTACTTC. Its translation is CASSPDPSYGKEQYF. Filled out from reference TRBV18 and TRBJ2-7, the complete variable domain reads NAGVMQNPRHLVRRRGQEARLRCSPMKGHSHVYWYRQLPEEGLKFMVYLQKENIIDESGMPKERFSAEFPKEGPSILRIQQVVRGDSAAYFCASSPDPSYGKEQYFGPGTRLTVT.

The chain carries TRBV6-1 and TRBJ1-1; 9 bases align to TRBD1. Germline V gives CDR1 MNHNS, CDR2 SASEGT. V dropped 7 bases and J dropped 4; count of bases not matched to a gene: 4. The CDR3 extends over 13 amino acids. CDR3 in amino acids: CASTGTGSTEAFF. For the CDR3, the DNA is TGTGCCAGCACCGGGACAGGGAGCACTGAAGCTTTCTTT.

The chain carries TRBV19 and TRBJ2-1, with 7 bases lining up with TRBD1. The V gene end was trimmed by 5 bases and the J gene end by 8 bases; junction bases not matched to a gene: 15. CDR3 size: 16 residues. Germline V gene sequence: CDR1 LNHDA, CDR2 SQIVND (reference sequence). CDR3 sequence reads: CASSPSGSGQEHEQFF. DNA of the CDR3: TGTGCCAGTAGTCCGTCGGGGTCAGGACAGGAGCATGAGCAGTTCTTC.

V usage is TRBV5-1 and J usage is TRBJ2-2; 8 positions match TRBD2. V lost 0 bases and J lost 5; bases outside the gene matches: 9. From germline, CDR1 is SGHRS and CDR2 YFSETQ. This CDR3 has 17 amino acids. The CDR3 coding sequence is TGCGCCAGCAGCTTGGAGTGGTCGGGAGGGCCTACCGGGGAGCTGTTTTTT. Residues: CASSLEWSGGPTGELFF.

The gene calls are TRBV28 and TRBJ1-1; 7 bases are a match to TRBD1. J gave up 9 bases and V 2 bases, and 9 bases lay outside the gene matches. The CDR3 is 14 amino acids. Germline CDR1 MDHEN, CDR2 SYDVKM. The CDR3 DNA sequence: TGTGCCAGCAGTTTAAACAGGGGCGCTGACCAAGCTTTCTTT. Encoded protein: CASSLNRGADQAFF. Full variable domain (remainder filled in from reference TRBV28 and TRBJ1-1): DVKVTQSSRYLVKRTGEKVFLECVQDMDHENMFWYRQDPGLGLRLIYFSYDVKMKEKGDIPEGYSVSREKKERFSLILESASTNQTSMYLCASSLNRGADQAFFGQGTRLTVV.

CDR3 in DNA: TGTGCCAGTAGTTCGGGACTAGCGGGGTTCTCCTACAATGAGCAGTTCTTC. This gives the protein CASSSGLAGFSYNEQFF. V usage is TRBV19 and J usage is TRBJ2-1, with 13 bases aligning to TRBD2. The germline gives CDR1 LNHDA, CDR2 SQIVND (reference sequence). The CDR3 contains 17 residues. Germline trimming cut 5 bases from V and 0 bases from J; bases unmatched to any gene: 4.

V and J are TRBV7-2 and TRBJ2-1, with 10 bases identical to TRBD2. Germline V gene lookup returns CDR1 SGHTA and CDR2 FQGNSA. The CDR3 has 16 residues. After removal of 3 bases from V and 6 bases from J, the junction contained 8 bases not matched to a gene. CDR3: CASSFRSGGARNEQFF. Written as DNA, the CDR3 is TGTGCCAGCAGCTTCCGAAGCGGGGGGGCCCGCAATGAGCAGTTCTTC.

This chain links TRBV28 with TRBJ2-7; TRBD1 might be the D (6 bases). Germline CDR1 reads MDHEN; CDR2 reads SYDVKM. The CDR3 is made up of 16 amino acids. Between the trimmed V and J ends, which lost 1 base and 3 bases, there was a span of 16 bases. CDR3 loop: CASSLYIGQGFYEQYF. CDR3 coding DNA: TGTGCCAGCAGTTTATATATTGGTCAGGGGTTCTACGAGCAGTACTTC.

This clone was seen once. This chain joins TRBV9 and TRBJ1-2; D call uncertain. CDR3 size: 12 residues. V gave up 5 bases and J gave up 5 bases, with 10 bases separating them. Germline values: CDR1 SGDLS, CDR2 YYNGEE. The CDR3 reads CASRSQLYGYTF. Here the CDR3 DNA reads TGTGCCAGCAGGTCCCAGTTGTATGGCTACACCTTC.

The chain links TRBV11-2 to TRBJ2-5; D gene unclear. The CDR3 contains 13 residues. Trimming pared 5 bases from V and 4 bases from J, leaving 11 bases between. CDR1 is SGHAT and CDR2 is FQNNGV in the germline V gene. In DNA form, the CDR3 reads TGTGCCAGCAGCCCACTTTTACGAGAGACCCAGTACTTC. Its translation is CASSPLLRETQYF. Filled out from reference TRBV11-2 and TRBJ2-5, the complete variable domain reads EAGVAQSPRYKIIEKRQSVAFWCNPISGHATLYWYQQILGQGPKLLIQFQNNGVVDDSQLPKDRFSAERLKGVDSTLKIQPAKLEDSAVYLCASSPLLRETQYFGPGTRLLVL.

The chain is built from TRBV7-9 and TRBJ2-1; 8 bases agree with TRBD2. CDR1 and CDR2 (germline): SEHNR, FQNEAQ (reference sequence). Germline trimming cut 5 bases from V and 3 bases from J; bases unmatched to any gene: 6. The CDR3 is made up of 15 amino acids. The CDR3 nucleotides read TGTGCCAGCAGCCGCCCGGGACTAGACTACAATGAGCAGTTCTTC. It encodes CASSRPGLDYNEQFF.

This rearrangement joins TRBV2 to TRBJ1-5; 8 nucleotides agree with TRBD1. V shed 7 bases and J 4 bases; nucleotides not matched to a gene: 9. The CDR3 is made up of 15 amino acids. Germline CDR1 and CDR2: SNHLY and FYNNEI. The CDR3, as DNA: TGTGCCAGCACCCAACAGGGGGGGGCTAATCAGCCCCAGCATTTT. This encodes CASTQQGGANQPQHF.

The rearrangement links TRBV15 to TRBJ2-7, with D possibly TRBD1 on 6 matching bases. Trimming pared 0 bases from V and 3 bases from J, leaving 15 bases between. In germline, CDR1 is LNHNV, CDR2 YYDKDF (reference sequence). The CDR3 length is 16 residues. The CDR3 protein is CATSRDLTGAHYEQYF. CDR3 nucleotide sequence: TGTGCCACCAGCAGAGATTTGACAGGCGCCCACTACGAGCAGTACTTC.

This clone is a singleton in its sample. The chain combines TRBV10-3 with TRBJ1-1, with D perhaps matching TRBD1 (5 bases). CDR1 and CDR2 (germline): ENHRY, SYGVKD. CDR3 size: 13 residues. V was cut by 7 bases and J by 5 bases, with 14 bases left in between. CDR3 amino acids: CAINEWGGTEAFF. CDR3 nucleotides: TGTGCCATCAACGAATGGGGGGGTACTGAAGCTTTCTTT.

CDR3 sequence: CSVHWGVGETQYF. The CDR3 DNA is TGCAGCGTTCATTGGGGGGTAGGAGAGACCCAGTACTTC. The J gene is TRBJ2-5, the V gene TRBV29-1; D is perhaps TRBD2 (6 bases). V lost 5 bases and J 4 bases, leaving 14 bases between the germline ends. Germline lookup yields CDR1 SQVTM and CDR2 ANQGSEA. The CDR3 has 13 residues.

V usage is TRBV6-5 and J usage is TRBJ1-1; no clear D gene. V lost 4 bases and J 5 bases, leaving 14 bases between the germline ends. CDR1 is MNHEY, CDR2 SVGAGI, per germline. This CDR3 is built from 14 residues. This chain's CDR3 is CASSLAVDGTEAFF. DNA for the CDR3: TGTGCCAGCAGTTTGGCGGTAGATGGGACTGAAGCTTTCTTT.

The chain joins TRBV6-5 to TRBJ1-2; D remains unclear. This CDR3 comprises 16 residues. CDR1 and CDR2 from the germline V gene are MNHEY and SVGAGI. V shed 1 base and J shed 0 bases, with 12 bases lying between them. CDR3 in amino acids: CASSYLQSRANYGYTF. The CDR3 region has the DNA TGTGCCAGCAGTTACTTACAGTCTCGAGCTAACTATGGCTACACCTTC.

In its sample, this clone was seen a few times. The chain combines TRBV2 with TRBJ1-5; perhaps TRBD1 as D (5 bases). The CDR3 is made up of 14 amino acids. V dropped 5 bases and J dropped 0 bases, with 8 bases sitting between them. Germline values: CDR1 SNHLY, CDR2 FYNNEI. The CDR3, as DNA: TGTGCCAGCAGTTTACAGGTTAGCAATCAGCCCCAGCATTTT. Translating gives CASSLQVSNQPQHF. Full variable domain (outside the CDR3, taken from reference TRBV2 and TRBJ1-5): EPEVTQTPSHQVTQMGQEVILRCVPISNHLYFYWYRQILGQKVEFLVSFYNNEISEKSEIFDDQFSVERPDGSNFTLKIRSTKLEDSAMYFCASSLQVSNQPQHFGDGTRLSIL.

The gene calls are TRBV5-1 and TRBJ1-2; 7 bases match TRBD1. The CDR3 runs 12 residues. Germline assignment: CDR1 SGHRS and CDR2 YFSETQ. Germline trimming cut 5 bases from V and 6 bases from J; bases unmatched to any gene: 4. CDR3: CASRETGHGYTF. As DNA, the CDR3 is TGCGCCAGCAGGGAGACAGGGCATGGCTACACCTTC.

The chain carries TRBV18 and TRBJ2-7; D is possibly TRBD2 (5 bases). The CDR3 has 16 residues. Germline V gene sequence: CDR1 KGHSH, CDR2 LQKENI. V was shortened by 0 bases and J by 5 bases, with 17 bases between the two germline ends. This chain's CDR3 is CASSPPAREGKNEQYF. CDR3 DNA sequence: TGTGCCAGCTCACCACCGGCCCGGGAAGGGAAAAACGAGCAGTACTTC.

The chain employs TRBV7-9 and TRBJ2-7; TRBD2 agrees at 7 bases. Germline loops: CDR1 SEHNR, CDR2 FQNEAQ (reference sequence). The CDR3 runs to 16 residues. V trimming: 5 bases; J trimming: 2 bases; junction bases outside the gene matches: 12. The CDR3 protein is CASSRRWGRDAYEQYF. CDR3 bases: TGTGCCAGCAGCCGTCGATGGGGGAGGGACGCCTACGAGCAGTACTTC.

This chain joins TRBV7-8 and TRBJ2-7; 10 nucleotides line up with TRBD2. V lost 1 base and J lost 6; bases outside the gene matches: 6. CDR1 is SGHVS, CDR2 FQNEAQ, per germline. This CDR3 is 15 amino acids long. CDR3 in DNA: TGTGCCAGCAGCTTAGTGGGAGCGGGGGGGATCGAGCAGTACTTC. Its protein is CASSLVGAGGIEQYF.

The chain combines TRBV5-6 with TRBJ1-2, with TRBD1 matching 8 bases. The J segment lost 4 bases and the V segment lost 4 bases, leaving 3 bases of the junction unmatched. Germline CDR1 is SGHDT and CDR2 is YYEEEE. This CDR3 region has 13 residues. CDR3 nucleotides: TGTGCCAGCAGCCAGCAGGGGGCCTATGGCTACACCTTC. The encoded protein is CASSQQGAYGYTF. The full variable domain, its missing parts supplied by reference TRBV5-6 and TRBJ1-2, is DAGVTQSPTHLIKTRGQQVTLRCSPKSGHDTVSWYQQALGQGPQFIFQYYEEEERQRGNFPDRFSGHQFPNYSSELNVNALLLGDSALYLCASSQQGAYGYTFGSGTRLTVV.

The chain couples TRBV15 to TRBJ2-7; 11 nucleotides line up with TRBD2. This CDR3 is built from 16 residues. V gave up 3 bases and J gave up 2 bases; unmatched junction bases: 6. Germline CDR1 reads LNHNV; CDR2 reads YYDKDF (reference sequence). CDR3 nucleotides: TGTGCCACCAGCAGTGGACTAGCGGGTACAGCCTACGAGCAGTACTTC. This encodes CATSSGLAGTAYEQYF.

This clone was picked up a small number of times. The chain joins TRBV7-8 to TRBJ1-1, with TRBD1 as a possible D gene (5 bases). The CDR3 consists of 16 residues. V lost 4 bases, J lost 4 bases, and 19 bases lay in between. Germline CDR1 reads SGHVS; CDR2 reads FQNEAQ. The CDR3 sequence is CASSWGKGWGGTEAFF. The CDR3 region has the DNA TGTGCCAGCAGCTGGGGTAAGGGGTGGGGGGGCACTGAAGCTTTCTTT.